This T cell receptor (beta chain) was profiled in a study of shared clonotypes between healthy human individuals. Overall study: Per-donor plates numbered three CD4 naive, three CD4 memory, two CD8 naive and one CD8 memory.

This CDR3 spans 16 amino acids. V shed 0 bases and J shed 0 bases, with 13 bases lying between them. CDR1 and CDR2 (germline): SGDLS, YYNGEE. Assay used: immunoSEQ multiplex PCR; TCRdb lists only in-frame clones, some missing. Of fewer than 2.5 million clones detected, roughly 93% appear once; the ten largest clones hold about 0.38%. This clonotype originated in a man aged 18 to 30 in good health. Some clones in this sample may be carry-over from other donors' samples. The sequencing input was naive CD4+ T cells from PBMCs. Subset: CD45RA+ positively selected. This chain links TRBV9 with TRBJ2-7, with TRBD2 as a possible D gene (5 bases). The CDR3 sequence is CASSVDPSKSSYEQYF. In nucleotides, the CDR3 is TGTGCCAGCAGCGTAGATCCTAGCAAGAGCTCCTACGAGCAGTACTTC. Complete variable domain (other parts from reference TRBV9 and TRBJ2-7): DSGVTQTPKHLITATGQRVTLRCSPRSGDLSVYWYQQSLDQGLQFLIQYYNGEERAKGNILERFSAQQFPDLHSELNLSSLELGDSALYFCASSVDPSKSSYEQYFGPGTRLTVT.